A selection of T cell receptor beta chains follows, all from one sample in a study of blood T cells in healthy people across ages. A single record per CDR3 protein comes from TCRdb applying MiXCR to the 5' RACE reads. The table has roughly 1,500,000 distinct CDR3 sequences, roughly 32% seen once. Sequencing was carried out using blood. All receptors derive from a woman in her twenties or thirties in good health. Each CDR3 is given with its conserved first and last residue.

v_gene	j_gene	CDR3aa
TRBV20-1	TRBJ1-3	CSAGTYGPFSPGNTIYF
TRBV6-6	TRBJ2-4	CASSYPDAETQNIQYF
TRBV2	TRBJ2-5	CASSEGLTSGQETQYF
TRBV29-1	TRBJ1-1	CSVAEWDTEAFF
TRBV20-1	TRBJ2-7	CSARDRRQGPAYEQYF
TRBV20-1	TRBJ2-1	CSARSFRGTYNEQFF
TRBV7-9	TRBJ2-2	CASSSTNSGSTGELFF
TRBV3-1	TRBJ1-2	CASSQRQKGLGYTF
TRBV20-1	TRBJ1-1	CSKTRTDNTEAFF
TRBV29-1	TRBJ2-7	CSVETSGGYGDYEQYF